Shown below are 20 T cell receptor beta chains from a single sample sequenced in a study of blood T cells in healthy people across ages. A sample-barcoded 5' primer and a J-beta primer mix were used in a second PCR of roughly 7 to 12 cycles. TCRdb redid the calling of the 5' RACE reads with MiXCR, one entry per CDR3 protein. In the table there are about 1.4 million distinct CDR3 sequences, 45% to 70% of which are singletons. Sequencing was carried out using blood. These TCRs come from a man aged 18 to 29 in good health.

The chain recombines TRBV21-1 with TRBJ2-3; TRBD1 is the table's D call, not checked against the DNA. TRBV21-1 is a pseudogene. This CDR3 is built from 19 residues. The CDR3 region is CASSKPGGAGAAFTDTQYF. CDR3 coding DNA: TGTGCCAGCAGCAAGCCCGGGGGGGCGGGGGCCGCTTTCACAGATACGCAGTATTTT.

This clonotype has just a few counts. V usage is TRBV7-2 and J usage is TRBJ2-1, with D maybe TRBD2 (6 bases). The germline CDR1 and CDR2 sequences are SGHTA and FQGNSA. The CDR3 length is 17 residues. V gave up 4 bases and J gave up 3 bases, with 19 bases separating them. The CDR3 loop reads CASSSRPGASFYNEQFF. The CDR3 region has the DNA TGTGCCAGCAGCTCGCGTCCGGGAGCCTCGTTCTACAATGAGCAGTTCTTC.

This clonotype was counted only a few times. This rearrangement joins TRBV3-1 to TRBJ2-4; weak D call: TRBD2 (6 bases). CDR1 and CDR2 (germline): LGHDT, YNNKEL (reference sequence). Trimming pared 1 base from V and 8 bases from J, leaving 15 bases between. CDR3 length: 15 residues. The CDR3 loop reads CASSQGELGEDIQYF. DNA of the CDR3: TGTGCCAGCAGCCAAGGAGAGCTCGGGGAGGACATTCAGTACTTC.

CDR3 residues: CASSQIIATSTDTQYF. CDR3 nucleotides: TGTGCCAGCAGCCAAATAATAGCAACTAGCACAGATACGCAGTATTTT. This chain joins TRBV3-1 and TRBJ2-3; D is uncertain. The length of the CDR3 is 16 residues. Deletions cut 2 bases from V and 0 bases from J, with 12 bases between. Per germline, CDR1 LGHDT and CDR2 YNNKEL (reference sequence).

The rearrangement uses TRBV6-5 and TRBJ1-1, with no clear D. The V end lost 5 bases, the J end lost 4 bases, and 11 bases lay between the germline ends. The V gene's germline CDR1 is MNHEY and CDR2 SVGAGI. The CDR3 spans 13 residues. The CDR3 DNA reads TGTGCCAGCAGTGCCCCGGTGGGCACTGAAGCTTTCTTT. Translated: CASSAPVGTEAFF.

The rearrangement uses TRBV4-3 and TRBJ1-2; D is undetermined. Between the trimmed V and J ends, which lost 0 bases and 6 bases, there was a span of 14 bases. The CDR3 sequence is 15 residues long. Germline lookup yields CDR1 LGHNA and CDR2 YSLEER. CDR3 amino acids: CASSQDGKRADGYTF. CDR3 nucleotides: TGCGCCAGCAGCCAAGACGGGAAGAGAGCCGATGGCTACACCTTC.

This clonotype was recorded a few times. CDR3 sequence (DNA): TGTGCCAGCAGCAGACAACCTGCTTTTCACGAGCAGTACTTC. Translated: CASSRQPAFHEQYF. J is TRBJ2-5 and V is TRBV12-3 or TRBV12-4; D ambiguous. The DNA end favors TRBJ2-7, so the J call may be wrong. This CDR3 comprises 14 residues.

The chain carries TRBV12-3 or TRBV12-4 and TRBJ2-5; 11 nucleotides match TRBD2. The J call may not be correct, given that the DNA end is closer to TRBJ2-7. This CDR3 has 15 residues. The CDR3 loop reads CASSLTSGTSGEQYF. The CDR3 coding sequence is TGTGCCAGCAGTTTGACTAGCGGGACCAGTGGCGAGCAGTACTTC.

This clonotype was found a few times. This sequence joins TRBV5-1 and TRBJ2-5, with TRBD2 identical over 11 bases. The CDR3 has 15 amino acids. The V gene's germline CDR1 is SGHRS and CDR2 YFSETQ. Unmatched junction bases numbered 2, after V lost 0 bases and J lost 4 bases. The CDR3 nucleotides are TGCGCCAGCAGCTTGGCGCTAGCGGGGGGAGAGACCCAGTACTTC. Protein: CASSLALAGGETQYF.

This clonotype turned up a few times. CDR3 loop: CASRAEPNYGYTF. As DNA, the CDR3 is TGTGCCAGCAGGGCAGAGCCTAACTATGGCTACACCTTC. V is TRBV7-9 and J is TRBJ1-2; D unclear. The V end lost 6 bases, the J end lost 0 bases, and 8 bases lay between the germline ends. CDR1 and CDR2 from the germline V gene are SEHNR and FQNEAQ (reference sequence). This CDR3 contains 13 residues.

This chain uses TRBV5-1 with TRBJ2-1, with D tentatively TRBD2 (6 bases). The CDR3 sequence is 16 residues long. Germline CDR1 reads SGHRS; CDR2 reads YFSETQ. The V gene lost 0 bases and the J gene lost 6 bases, with 16 bases spanning the gap. The CDR3 DNA sequence: TGCGCCAGCAGCTTGGAAGCTAGCGTAAGGACCAATGAGCAGTTCTTC. Translating gives CASSLEASVRTNEQFF.

The chain joins TRBV6-6 to TRBJ1-2; TRBD1 agrees at 8 bases. Trimming cost V 6 bases and J 4 bases; bases outside gene matches: 7. Germline CDR1 reads MNHNY; CDR2 reads SVGAGI (reference sequence). This CDR3 has 14 residues. The CDR3: CASSSGQEAYGYTF. The CDR3 region has the DNA TGTGCCAGCAGCTCGGGACAGGAGGCCTATGGCTACACCTTC.

The chain links TRBV20-1 to TRBJ2-7, with 8 nucleotides matching TRBD2. The CDR3 is 18 residues long. Germline CDR1 is DFQATT and CDR2 is SNEGSKA (reference sequence). V was pared by 0 bases and J by 2 bases, with 15 bases of the junction left unmatched. CDR3 region: CSARDLRAGSGDTYEQYF. Here the CDR3 DNA reads TGCAGTGCTAGAGATCTCAGGGCGGGTAGCGGGGATACCTACGAGCAGTACTTC.

V is TRBV2 and J is TRBJ2-5; weak D call: TRBD2 (5 bases). Germline V gives CDR1 SNHLY, CDR2 FYNNEI. CDR3 length equals 11 residues. V lost 5 bases and J 9 bases, leaving 10 bases between the germline ends. The CDR3 bases are TGTGCCAGCAGTAATGTGGAGGCCCAGTACTTC. Translated, it gives CASSNVEAQYF. Looking up the rest from reference TRBV2 and TRBJ2-5 gives the full variable domain: EPEVTQTPSHQVTQMGQEVILRCVPISNHLYFYWYRQILGQKVEFLVSFYNNEISEKSEIFDDQFSVERPDGSNFTLKIRSTKLEDSAMYFCASSNVEAQYFGPGTRLLVL.

The V and J genes are TRBV20-1 and TRBJ2-5; no clear D. V was shortened by 5 bases and J by 2 bases, with 6 bases between the two germline ends. The germline V gene encodes CDR1 DFQATT and CDR2 SNEGSKA (reference sequence). The CDR3 loop spans 11 amino acids. The DNA of the CDR3 is TGCAGTGCTCCGCAACAAGAGACCCAGTACTTC. Translating it yields CSAPQQETQYF.

CDR3 amino acids: CASILGPGTDTQYF. CDR3 sequence (DNA): TGTGCCAGCATCCTAGGACCTGGCACAGATACGCAGTATTTT. The chain couples TRBV7-6 to TRBJ2-3; D not resolved. The CDR3 length is 14 residues. Germline CDR1 SGHVS, CDR2 FNYEAQ. Trimming took 7 bases from V and 1 from J, leaving 12 bases between them.

J is TRBJ1-1 and V is TRBV11-1; the D is unclear. Germline V gene sequence: CDR1 SGHAT, CDR2 FQDESV (reference sequence). The CDR3 has 14 residues. V shed 4 bases and J shed 1 base, with 10 bases lying between them. The DNA for the CDR3 is TGTGCCAGCAGCTCCCGAGGGTCGAACACTGAAGCTTTCTTT. Protein sequence: CASSSRGSNTEAFF. The full variable domain, its missing parts supplied by reference TRBV11-1 and TRBJ1-1, is EAEVAQSPRYKITEKSQAVAFWCDPISGHATLYWYRQILGQGPELLVQFQDESVVDDSQLPKDRFSAERLKGVDSTLKIQPAELGDSAMYLCASSSRGSNTEAFFGQGTRLTVV.

The chain employs TRBV29-1 and TRBJ2-1; TRBD1 agrees at 11 bases. Looked up from germline, CDR1 is SQVTM and CDR2 is ANQGSEA. After removal of 8 bases from V and 3 bases from J, the junction contained 6 bases not matched to a gene. This CDR3 has 14 residues. The chain's CDR3 is CSILGQGDYNEQFF. CDR3 bases: TGCAGCATACTGGGACAGGGGGACTACAATGAGCAGTTCTTC.

This clonotype has more than one count but fewer than ten. The chain's CDR3 is CASSPLAALAKNIQYF. CDR3 coding DNA: TGTGCCAGCAGTCCTCTAGCGGCTCTAGCCAAAAACATTCAGTACTTC. The V gene is TRBV28, the J gene TRBJ2-4, with 7 bases lining up with TRBD2. The germline CDR1 and CDR2 sequences are MDHEN and SYDVKM. The CDR3 sequence is 16 residues long. With 5 bases clipped from V and 0 bases from J, the junction kept 7 bases outside the gene matches. The entire variable domain, with the rest obtained from reference TRBV28 and TRBJ2-4, is as follows: DVKVTQSSRYLVKRTGEKVFLECVQDMDHENMFWYRQDPGLGLRLIYFSYDVKMKEKGDIPEGYSVSREKKERFSLILESASTNQTSMYLCASSPLAALAKNIQYFGAGTRLSVL.

This sequence joins TRBV18 and TRBJ2-7; D possibly corresponds to TRBD2 (5 bases). The J call is uncertain, as TRBJ2-5 better fits the DNA end. This CDR3 spans 15 amino acids. Germline V gene data show CDR1 as KGHSH and CDR2 as LQKENI. The CDR3 region has the DNA TGTGCCAGCTCACCCGTCCGAGGGCGCGGGGAGACCCAGTACTTC. This gives the protein CASSPVRGRGETQYF.